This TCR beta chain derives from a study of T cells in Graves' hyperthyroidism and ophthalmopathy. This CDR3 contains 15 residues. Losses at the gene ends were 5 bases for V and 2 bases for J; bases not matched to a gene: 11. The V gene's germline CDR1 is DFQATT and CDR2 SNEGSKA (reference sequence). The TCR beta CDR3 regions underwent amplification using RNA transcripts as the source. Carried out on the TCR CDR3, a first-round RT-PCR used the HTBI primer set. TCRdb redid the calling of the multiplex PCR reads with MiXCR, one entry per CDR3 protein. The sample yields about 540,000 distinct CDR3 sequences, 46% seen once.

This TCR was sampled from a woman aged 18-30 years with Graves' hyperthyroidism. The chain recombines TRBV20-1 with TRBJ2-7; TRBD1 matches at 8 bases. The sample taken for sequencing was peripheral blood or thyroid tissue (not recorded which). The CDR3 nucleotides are TGCAGTGCTCCCCGGGCGACAGGGGATCCCTACGAGCAGTACTTC. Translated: CSAPRATGDPYEQYF.